This passage covers 8 T cell receptor beta chains from one sample sequenced in a study of blood T cell repertoires in COVID-19. Measured with immunoSEQ multiplex PCR; TCRdb has only the in-frame clones, and not every one. There are about 95,000 clones in the sample; 81% occur only once, and 20% to 25% lies in the top ten. Sequenced input: peripheral blood. The source of these receptors is a man aged 80 or over with active or convalescent COVID-19.

This clone turned up a few times. The gene calls are TRBV27 and TRBJ1-5, with 7 bases fitting TRBD1. The CDR3 covers 14 residues. V was pared by 8 bases and J by 7 bases, with 11 bases of the junction left unmatched. Germline CDR1 reads MNHEY; CDR2 reads SMNVEV (reference sequence). CDR3 protein: CASRGQGERQPQHF. CDR3 coding DNA: TGTGCCAGCCGCGGCCAGGGGGAGAGACAGCCCCAGCATTTT.

The chain recombines TRBV12-3 or TRBV12-4 with TRBJ1-3; possible D gene TRBD1, 5 bases. The ends were cut back, 5 bases at V and 4 bases at J, with 6 bases in the middle. The CDR3 totals 12 residues. The CDR3 sequence: CASSPGGNTIYF. The CDR3 DNA sequence: TGTGCCAGCAGTCCAGGGGGAAACACCATATATTTT.

The chain has TRBV18 and TRBJ2-7, with 8 bases aligning to TRBD2. The V gene end was trimmed by 6 bases and the J gene end by 6 bases; junction bases not matched to a gene: 10. Germline CDR1 is KGHSH and CDR2 is LQKENI. The CDR3 contains 14 residues. CDR3 region: CASSPGAGDVEQYF. CDR3 DNA sequence: TGTGCCAGCTCGCCCGGAGCGGGAGACGTCGAGCAGTACTTC. Combining the CDR3 with reference TRBV18 and TRBJ2-7 gives the whole variable domain NAGVMQNPRHLVRRRGQEARLRCSPMKGHSHVYWYRQLPEEGLKFMVYLQKENIIDESGMPKERFSAEFPKEGPSILRIQQVVRGDSAAYFCASSPGAGDVEQYFGPGTRLTVT.

V gene TRBV19 combines with J gene TRBJ2-1; D may be TRBD2 (6 bases). In germline, CDR1 is LNHDA, CDR2 SQIVND (reference sequence). V dropped 0 bases and J dropped 8 bases, with 17 bases sitting between them. This CDR3 is built from 16 residues. The CDR3, as DNA: TGTGCCAGTAGTATAGACGGAGGGGCTGACCGGGATGAGCAGTTCTTC. It encodes CASSIDGGADRDEQFF.

The chain has TRBV20-1 and TRBJ1-1; D is unresolved. Trimming took off 3 bases at V and 1 base at J, with 9 bases between the two ends. CDR3 size: 13 residues. CDR1 is DFQATT and CDR2 is SNEGSKA in the germline V gene (reference sequence). Here the CDR3 reads CSASKRQNTEAFF. CDR3 nucleotide sequence: TGCAGTGCTAGTAAGAGACAGAACACTGAAGCTTTCTTT.

In nucleotides, the CDR3 is TGTGCCAGCACCTCGGACAGTGAGGGCGAGCAGTACTTC. It specifies CASTSDSEGEQYF. This chain uses TRBV12-3 or TRBV12-4 with TRBJ2-7; tentatively, D is TRBD1 (6 bases). Trimming removed 7 bases from V and 6 bases from J, with 16 bases in between. The CDR3 spans 13 residues.

This chain uses TRBV9 with TRBJ2-3; tentatively, D is TRBD2 (5 bases). CDR3 length: 14 amino acids. Germline CDR1 and CDR2: SGDLS and YYNGEE. V was cut by 0 bases and J by 4 bases, with 9 bases left in between. The CDR3 sequence: CASSVAGRPDTQYF. The CDR3 DNA reads as TGTGCCAGCAGCGTAGCGGGAAGGCCAGATACGCAGTATTTT.

The V call is TRBV24-1, the J call TRBJ1-1; a weak D match, TRBD1 (6 bases). The CDR3 length is 16 residues. Germline lookup yields CDR1 KGHDR and CDR2 SFDVKD. Deletions cut 2 bases from V and 1 base from J, with 13 bases between. The CDR3 nucleotides read TGTGCCACCAGTGATTCGGGGGGGCTGGGGAACACTGAAGCTTTCTTT. As protein: CATSDSGGLGNTEAFF.